Listed here are 4 T cell receptor beta chains from one sample, sequenced in a study of response to subunit inactivated influenza vaccine. A single record per CDR3 protein comes from TCRdb applying MiXCR to the RT-PCR reads. Counted here are about 160,000 distinct CDR3 sequences, 11% occurring once; the ten biggest clones make up around 12%. Sequenced here: non-naive T cells sorted from PBMCs, sampled 45 days after vaccination. The receptors originated from a man aged 45 to 65 who received an inactivated influenza vaccine.

This clonotype has a handful of counts. The rearrangement links TRBV28 to TRBJ2-5; perhaps TRBD2 as D (6 bases). Per germline, CDR1 MDHEN and CDR2 SYDVKM. V was shortened by 4 bases and J by 1 base, with 22 bases between the two germline ends. The CDR3 consists of 18 residues. CDR3 region: CASSSMAPAGSFQETQYF. Written as DNA, the CDR3 is TGTGCCAGCAGTTCGATGGCCCCCGCCGGGAGTTTCCAAGAGACCCAGTACTTC.

This clonotype was detected many times. The chain joins TRBV7-2 to TRBJ1-2, with 7 bases fitting TRBD1. Germline V CDR1 and CDR2: SGHTA, FQGNSA. CDR3 length: 13 amino acids. J was trimmed by 4 bases and V by 2 bases; bases with no gene match: 1. The CDR3 DNA reads TGTGCCAGCAGCTTAAGACAGGGCTATGGCTACACCTTC. Its translation: CASSLRQGYGYTF.

The V call is TRBV4-2, the J call TRBJ1-2; D ambiguous. Trimming stripped 0 bases from V and 1 base from J, with 15 bases between. The CDR3 is made up of 17 amino acids. Germline CDR1 and CDR2: LGHNA and YNFKEQ. The CDR3 sequence is CASSQESALPDNYGYTF. The DNA of the CDR3 is TGTGCCAGCAGCCAAGAATCAGCCCTTCCTGATAACTATGGCTACACCTTC.

The chain combines TRBV3-1 with TRBJ1-1; the D gene is possibly TRBD1 (5 bases). Germline loops: CDR1 LGHDT, CDR2 YNNKEL (reference sequence). The ends were cut back, 3 bases at V and 1 base at J, with 21 bases in the middle. The CDR3 is made up of 18 amino acids. The chain's CDR3 is CASSHQTLQGPENTEAFF. In nucleotides, the CDR3 is TGTGCCAGCAGCCATCAGACCCTTCAGGGACCCGAGAACACTGAAGCTTTCTTT.